This T cell receptor beta chain was identified in a study of beta chain features in type 1 diabetes. About the study: 107,917,701 sorted cells were examined across all samples. Regarding the study as a whole: The naive, central memory and Treg TCRB repertoires looked more alike in patients than they did in healthy donors. Lower insertion and higher deletion counts appeared at VDJ junctions in type 1 diabetes patients. TCRB CDR3s from Type 1 diabetes patients were moderately but significantly shorter in all four CD4+ subsets.

The isolated RNA, all of it, was reverse transcribed, so expressed TCRB transcripts were what got sequenced. Some clones are missing from TCRdb's copy, which holds only in-frame ones; the method was immunoSEQ multiplex PCR. Of about 140,000 clones detected, around a tenth appear once; the ten largest clones hold 0.5% to 0.65%. Only a few counts were recorded for this clone. As yet, its antigen is unknown. CDR3 length: 11 residues. The germline gives CDR1 ENHRY, CDR2 SYGVKD. Between the trimmed V and J ends, which lost 5 bases and 9 bases, there was a span of 8 bases. The sequence was collected from a woman aged 40 to 50 in good health. V gene TRBV10-3 combines with J gene TRBJ2-1; D may be TRBD2 (5 bases). The sample consisted of central memory CD4+ T cells from blood. For the CDR3, the DNA is TGTGCCATCAGTCATGAGGGTGAGCAGTTCTTC. As protein: CAISHEGEQFF.